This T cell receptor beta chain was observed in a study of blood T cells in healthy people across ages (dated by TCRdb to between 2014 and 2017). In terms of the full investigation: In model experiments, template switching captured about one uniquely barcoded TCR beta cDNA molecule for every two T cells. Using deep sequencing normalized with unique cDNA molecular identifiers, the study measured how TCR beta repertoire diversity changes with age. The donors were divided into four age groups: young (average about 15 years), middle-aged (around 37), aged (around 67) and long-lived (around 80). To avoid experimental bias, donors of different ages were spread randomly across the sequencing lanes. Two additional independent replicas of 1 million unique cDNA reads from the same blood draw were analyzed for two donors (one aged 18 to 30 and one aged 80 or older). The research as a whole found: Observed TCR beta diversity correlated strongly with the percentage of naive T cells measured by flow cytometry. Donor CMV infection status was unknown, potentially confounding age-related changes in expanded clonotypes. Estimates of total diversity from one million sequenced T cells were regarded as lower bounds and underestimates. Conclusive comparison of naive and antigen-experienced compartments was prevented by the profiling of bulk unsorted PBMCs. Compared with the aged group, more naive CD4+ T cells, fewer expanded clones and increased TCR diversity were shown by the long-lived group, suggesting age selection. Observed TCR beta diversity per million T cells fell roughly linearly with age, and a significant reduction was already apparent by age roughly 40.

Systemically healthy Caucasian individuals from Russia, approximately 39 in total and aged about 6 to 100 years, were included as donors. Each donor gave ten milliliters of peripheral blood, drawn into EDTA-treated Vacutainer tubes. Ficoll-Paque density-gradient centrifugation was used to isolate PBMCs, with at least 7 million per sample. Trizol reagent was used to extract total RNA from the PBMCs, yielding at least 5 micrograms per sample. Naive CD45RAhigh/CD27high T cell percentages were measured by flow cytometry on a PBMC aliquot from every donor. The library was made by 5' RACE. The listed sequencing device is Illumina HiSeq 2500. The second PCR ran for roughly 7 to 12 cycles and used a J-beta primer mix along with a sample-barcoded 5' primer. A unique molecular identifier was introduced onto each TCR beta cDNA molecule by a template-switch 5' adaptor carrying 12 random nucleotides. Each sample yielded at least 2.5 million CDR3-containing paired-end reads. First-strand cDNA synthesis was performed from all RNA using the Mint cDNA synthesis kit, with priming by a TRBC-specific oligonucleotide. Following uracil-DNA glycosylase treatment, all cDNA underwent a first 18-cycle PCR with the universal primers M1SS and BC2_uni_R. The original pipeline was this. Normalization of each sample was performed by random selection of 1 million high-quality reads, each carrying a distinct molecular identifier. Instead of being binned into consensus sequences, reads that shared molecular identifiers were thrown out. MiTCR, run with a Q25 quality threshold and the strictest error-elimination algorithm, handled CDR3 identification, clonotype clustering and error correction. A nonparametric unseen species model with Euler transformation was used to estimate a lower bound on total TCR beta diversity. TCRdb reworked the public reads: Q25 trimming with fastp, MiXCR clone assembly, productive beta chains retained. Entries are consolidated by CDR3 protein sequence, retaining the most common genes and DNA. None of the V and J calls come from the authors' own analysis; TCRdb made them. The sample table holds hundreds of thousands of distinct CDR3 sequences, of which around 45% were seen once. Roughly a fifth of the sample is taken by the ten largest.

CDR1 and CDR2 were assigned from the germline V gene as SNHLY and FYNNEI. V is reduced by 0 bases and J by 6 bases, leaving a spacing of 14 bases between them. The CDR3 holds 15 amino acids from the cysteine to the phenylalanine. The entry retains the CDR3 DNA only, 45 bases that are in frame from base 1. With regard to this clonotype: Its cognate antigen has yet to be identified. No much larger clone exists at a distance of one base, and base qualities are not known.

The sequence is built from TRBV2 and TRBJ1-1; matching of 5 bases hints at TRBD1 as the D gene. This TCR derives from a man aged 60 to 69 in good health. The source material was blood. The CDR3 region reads CASSEALSLQAEAFF. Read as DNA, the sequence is TGTGCCAGCAGTGAAGCGCTGTCCCTACAGGCTGAAGCTTTCTTT.